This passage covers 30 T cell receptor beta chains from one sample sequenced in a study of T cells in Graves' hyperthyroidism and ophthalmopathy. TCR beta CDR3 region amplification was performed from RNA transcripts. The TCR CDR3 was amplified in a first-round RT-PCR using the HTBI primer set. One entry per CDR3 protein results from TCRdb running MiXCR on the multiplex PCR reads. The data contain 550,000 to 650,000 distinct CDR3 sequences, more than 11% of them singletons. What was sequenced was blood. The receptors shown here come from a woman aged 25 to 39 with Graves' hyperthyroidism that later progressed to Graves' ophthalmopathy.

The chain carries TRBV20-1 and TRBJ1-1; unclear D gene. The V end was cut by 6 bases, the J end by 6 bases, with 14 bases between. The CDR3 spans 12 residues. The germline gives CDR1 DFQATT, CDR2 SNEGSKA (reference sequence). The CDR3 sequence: CSATPSVAEAFF. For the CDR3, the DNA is TGCAGTGCCACGCCATCGGTGGCTGAAGCTTTCTTT.

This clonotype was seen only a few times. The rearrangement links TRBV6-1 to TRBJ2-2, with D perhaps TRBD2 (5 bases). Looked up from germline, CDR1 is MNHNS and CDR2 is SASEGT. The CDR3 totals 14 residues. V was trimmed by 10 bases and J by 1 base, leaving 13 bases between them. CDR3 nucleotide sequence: TGTGCCACCAAATTAAGCGGGAACACCGGGGAGCTGTTTTTT. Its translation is CATKLSGNTGELFF.

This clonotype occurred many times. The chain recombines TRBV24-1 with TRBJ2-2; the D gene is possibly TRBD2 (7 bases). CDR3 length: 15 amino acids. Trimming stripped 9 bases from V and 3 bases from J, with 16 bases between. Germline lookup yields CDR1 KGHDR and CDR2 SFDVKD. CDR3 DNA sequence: TGTGCCACCTCCACAGGGAGGGGGTACACCGGGGAGCTGTTTTTT. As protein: CATSTGRGYTGELFF.

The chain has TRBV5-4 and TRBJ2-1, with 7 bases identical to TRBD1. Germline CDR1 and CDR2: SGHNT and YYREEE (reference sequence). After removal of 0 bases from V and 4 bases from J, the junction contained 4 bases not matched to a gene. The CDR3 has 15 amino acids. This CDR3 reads CASSLETGEYNEQFF. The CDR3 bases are TGTGCCAGCAGCTTGGAAACAGGGGAATACAATGAGCAGTTCTTC.

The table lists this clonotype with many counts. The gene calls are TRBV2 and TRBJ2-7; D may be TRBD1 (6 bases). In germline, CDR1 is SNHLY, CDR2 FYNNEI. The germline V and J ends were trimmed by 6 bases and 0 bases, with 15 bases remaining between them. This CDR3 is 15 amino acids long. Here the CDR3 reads CASRGDRTYSYEQYF. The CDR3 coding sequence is TGTGCCAGCAGGGGTGACAGGACCTACTCCTACGAGCAGTACTTC.

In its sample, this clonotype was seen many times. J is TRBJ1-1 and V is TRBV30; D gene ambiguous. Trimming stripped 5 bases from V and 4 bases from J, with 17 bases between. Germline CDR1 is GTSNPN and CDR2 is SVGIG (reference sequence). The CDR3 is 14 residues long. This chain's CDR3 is CAWHSGRVSTEAFF. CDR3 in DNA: TGTGCCTGGCACTCCGGGAGGGTCAGCACTGAAGCTTTCTTT.

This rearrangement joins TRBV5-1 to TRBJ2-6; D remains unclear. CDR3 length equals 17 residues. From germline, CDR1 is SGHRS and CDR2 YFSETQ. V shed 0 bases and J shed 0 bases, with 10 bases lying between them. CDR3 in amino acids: CASSLAIQSSGANVLTF. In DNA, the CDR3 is TGCGCCAGCAGCTTGGCCATACAGAGCTCTGGGGCCAACGTCCTGACTTTC.

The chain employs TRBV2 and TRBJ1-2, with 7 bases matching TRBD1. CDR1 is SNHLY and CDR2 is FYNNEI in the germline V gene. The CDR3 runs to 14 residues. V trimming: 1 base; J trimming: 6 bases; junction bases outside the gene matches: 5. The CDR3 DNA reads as TGTGCCAGCAGTGAAGGGACAGGCTTGAATGGCTACACCTTC. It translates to CASSEGTGLNGYTF.

CDR3 region: CSARLGTGGGETQYF. The DNA for the CDR3 is TGCAGTGCTAGACTTGGGACAGGGGGAGGAGAGACCCAGTACTTC. The chain uses TRBV20-1 and TRBJ2-5; TRBD1 aligns across 11 bases. CDR1 and CDR2 from the germline V gene are DFQATT and SNEGSKA (reference sequence). CDR3 size: 15 residues. Trimming at V came to 2 bases and at J to 4 bases, leaving 6 bases not matched to a gene.

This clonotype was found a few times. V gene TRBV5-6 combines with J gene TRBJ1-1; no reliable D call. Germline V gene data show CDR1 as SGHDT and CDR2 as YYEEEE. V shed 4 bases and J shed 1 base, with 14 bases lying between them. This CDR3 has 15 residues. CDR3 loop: CASSPGSQPNTEAFF. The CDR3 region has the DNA TGTGCCAGCAGCCCCGGGAGCCAGCCGAACACTGAAGCTTTCTTT.

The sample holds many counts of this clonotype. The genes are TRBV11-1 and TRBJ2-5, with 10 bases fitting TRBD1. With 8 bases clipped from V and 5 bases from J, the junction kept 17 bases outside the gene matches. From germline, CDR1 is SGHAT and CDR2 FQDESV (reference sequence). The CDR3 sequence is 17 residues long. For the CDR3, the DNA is TGTGCCAGCGCCCCTGGGGACAGGGGCGTAGGGGTGGAGACCCAGTACTTC. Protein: CASAPGDRGVGVETQYF.

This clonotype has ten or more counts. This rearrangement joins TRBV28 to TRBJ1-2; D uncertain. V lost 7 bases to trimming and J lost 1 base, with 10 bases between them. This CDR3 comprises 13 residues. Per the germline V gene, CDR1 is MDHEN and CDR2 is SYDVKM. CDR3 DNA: TGTGCCAGCACCGTCCGAAGTAACTATGGCTACACCTTC. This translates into CASTVRSNYGYTF.

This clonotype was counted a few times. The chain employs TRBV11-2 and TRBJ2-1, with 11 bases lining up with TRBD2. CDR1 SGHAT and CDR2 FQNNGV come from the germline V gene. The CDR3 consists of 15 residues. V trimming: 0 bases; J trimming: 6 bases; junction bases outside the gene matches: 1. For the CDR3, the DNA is TGTGCCAGCAGCTTAGAGGGACTAGCGGTCAATGAGCAGTTCTTC. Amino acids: CASSLEGLAVNEQFF.

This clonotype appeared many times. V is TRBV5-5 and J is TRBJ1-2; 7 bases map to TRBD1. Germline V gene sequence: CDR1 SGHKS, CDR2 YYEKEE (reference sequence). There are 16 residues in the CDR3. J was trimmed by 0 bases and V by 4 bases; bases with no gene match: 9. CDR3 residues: CASSLRQGPANYGYTF. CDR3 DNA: TGTGCCAGCAGCCTGAGACAGGGCCCAGCTAACTATGGCTACACCTTC.

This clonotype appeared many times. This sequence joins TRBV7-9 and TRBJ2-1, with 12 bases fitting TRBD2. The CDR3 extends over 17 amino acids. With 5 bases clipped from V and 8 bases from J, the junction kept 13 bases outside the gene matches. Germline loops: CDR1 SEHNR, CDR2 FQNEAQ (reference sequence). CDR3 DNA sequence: TGTGCCAGCAGCCAAAGACTAGCGGGAGACCTTGGGGATGAGCAGTTCTTC. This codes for CASSQRLAGDLGDEQFF. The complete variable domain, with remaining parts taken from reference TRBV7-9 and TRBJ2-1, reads DTGVSQNPRHKITKRGQNVTFRCDPISEHNRLYWYRQTLGQGPEFLTYFQNEAQLEKSRLLSDRFSAERPKGSFSTLEIQRTEQGDSAMYLCASSQRLAGDLGDEQFFGPGTRLTVL.

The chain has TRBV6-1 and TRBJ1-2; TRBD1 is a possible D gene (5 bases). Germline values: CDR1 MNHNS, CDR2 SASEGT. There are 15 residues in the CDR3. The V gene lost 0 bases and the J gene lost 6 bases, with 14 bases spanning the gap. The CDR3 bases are TGTGCCAGCAGTGAAGCGCTACGGACATTAGATGGCTACACCTTC. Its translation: CASSEALRTLDGYTF.

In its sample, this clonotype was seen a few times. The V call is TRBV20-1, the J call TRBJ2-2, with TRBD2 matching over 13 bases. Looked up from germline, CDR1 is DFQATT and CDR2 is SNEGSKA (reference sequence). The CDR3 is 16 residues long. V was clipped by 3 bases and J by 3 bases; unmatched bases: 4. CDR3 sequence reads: CSARGLAGSYTGELFF. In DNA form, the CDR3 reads TGCAGTGCTAGGGGACTAGCGGGGAGCTACACCGGGGAGCTGTTTTTT.

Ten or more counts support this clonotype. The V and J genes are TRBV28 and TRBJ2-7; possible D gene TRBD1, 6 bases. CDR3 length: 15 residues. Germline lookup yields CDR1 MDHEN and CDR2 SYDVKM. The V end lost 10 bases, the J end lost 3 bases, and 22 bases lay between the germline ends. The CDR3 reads CATELTRTVNYEQYF. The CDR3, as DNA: TGTGCCACAGAACTTACGCGGACAGTAAACTACGAGCAGTACTTC.

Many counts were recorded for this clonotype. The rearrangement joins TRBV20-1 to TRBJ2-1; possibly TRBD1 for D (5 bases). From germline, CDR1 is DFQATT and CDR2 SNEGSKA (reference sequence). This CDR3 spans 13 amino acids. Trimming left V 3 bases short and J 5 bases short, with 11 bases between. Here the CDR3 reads CSARVPRDNEQFF. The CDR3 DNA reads TGCAGTGCTAGGGTCCCCAGGGACAATGAGCAGTTCTTC.

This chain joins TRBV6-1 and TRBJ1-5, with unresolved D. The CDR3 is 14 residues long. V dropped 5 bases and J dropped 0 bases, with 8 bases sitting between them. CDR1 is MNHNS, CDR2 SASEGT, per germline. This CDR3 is CASSLLSSNQPQHF. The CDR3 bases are TGTGCCAGCAGTCTCCTCAGTAGCAATCAGCCCCAGCATTTT.

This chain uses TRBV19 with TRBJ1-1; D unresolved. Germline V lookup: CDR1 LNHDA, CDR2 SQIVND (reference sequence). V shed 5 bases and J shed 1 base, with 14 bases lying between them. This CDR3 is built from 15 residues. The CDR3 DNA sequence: TGTGCCAGTAGTTCGACATCTGATGAGAACACTGAAGCTTTCTTT. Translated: CASSSTSDENTEAFF.

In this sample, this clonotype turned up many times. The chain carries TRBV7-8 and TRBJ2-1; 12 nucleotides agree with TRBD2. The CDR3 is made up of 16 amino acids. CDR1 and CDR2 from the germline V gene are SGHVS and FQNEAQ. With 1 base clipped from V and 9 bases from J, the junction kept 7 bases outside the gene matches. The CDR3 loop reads CASSLGTSGTPGEQFF. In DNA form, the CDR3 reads TGTGCCAGCAGCTTAGGGACTAGCGGGACCCCTGGTGAGCAGTTCTTC.

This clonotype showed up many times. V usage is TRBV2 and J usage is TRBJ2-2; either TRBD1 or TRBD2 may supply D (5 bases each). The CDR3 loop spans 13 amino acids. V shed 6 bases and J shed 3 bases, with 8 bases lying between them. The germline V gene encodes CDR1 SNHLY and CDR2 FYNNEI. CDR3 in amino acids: CASSGAHTGELFF. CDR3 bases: TGTGCCAGCAGCGGGGCCCACACCGGGGAGCTGTTTTTT.

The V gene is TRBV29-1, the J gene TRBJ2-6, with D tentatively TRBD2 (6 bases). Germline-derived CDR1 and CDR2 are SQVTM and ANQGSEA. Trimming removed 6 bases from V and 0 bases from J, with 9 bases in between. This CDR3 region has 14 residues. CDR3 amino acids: CSVEGSSGANVLTF. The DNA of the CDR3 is TGCAGCGTGGAGGGAAGCTCTGGGGCCAACGTCCTGACTTTC.

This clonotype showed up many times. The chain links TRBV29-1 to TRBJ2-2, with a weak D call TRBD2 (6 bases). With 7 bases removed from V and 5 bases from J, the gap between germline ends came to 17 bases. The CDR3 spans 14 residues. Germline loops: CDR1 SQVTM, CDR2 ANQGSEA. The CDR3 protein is CSADRGTYTGELFF. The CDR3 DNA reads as TGCAGCGCTGATCGCGGGACTTATACCGGGGAGCTGTTTTTT.

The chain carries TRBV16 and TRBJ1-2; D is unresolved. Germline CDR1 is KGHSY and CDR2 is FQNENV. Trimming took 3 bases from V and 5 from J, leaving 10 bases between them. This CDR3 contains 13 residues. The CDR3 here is CASSQGGQYGYTF. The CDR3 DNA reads TGTGCCAGCAGCCAGGGCGGCCAATATGGCTACACCTTC.

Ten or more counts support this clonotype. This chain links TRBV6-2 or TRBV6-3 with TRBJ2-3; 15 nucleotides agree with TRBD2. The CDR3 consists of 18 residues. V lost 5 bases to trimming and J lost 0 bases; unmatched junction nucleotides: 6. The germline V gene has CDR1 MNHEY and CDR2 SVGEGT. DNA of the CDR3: TGTGCCAGCAGTCGACCTGGACTAGCGGGAGGGAGCACAGATACGCAGTATTTT. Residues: CASSRPGLAGGSTDTQYF.

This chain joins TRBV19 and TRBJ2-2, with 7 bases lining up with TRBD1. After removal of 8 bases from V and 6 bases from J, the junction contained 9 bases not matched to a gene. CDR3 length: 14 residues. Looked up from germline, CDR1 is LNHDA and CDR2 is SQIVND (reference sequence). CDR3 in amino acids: CASSMTGWPGELFF. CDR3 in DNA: TGTGCCAGTTCCATGACAGGGTGGCCCGGGGAGCTGTTTTTT. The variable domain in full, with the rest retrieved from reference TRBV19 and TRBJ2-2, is DGGITQSPKYLFRKEGQNVTLSCEQNLNHDAMYWYRQDPGQGLRLIYYSQIVNDFQKGDIAEGYSVSREKKESFPLTVTSAQKNPTAFYLCASSMTGWPGELFFGEGSRLTVL.

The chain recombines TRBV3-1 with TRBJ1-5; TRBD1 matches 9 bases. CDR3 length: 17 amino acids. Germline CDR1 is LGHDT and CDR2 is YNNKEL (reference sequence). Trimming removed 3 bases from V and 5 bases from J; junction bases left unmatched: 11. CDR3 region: CASSHRTGVRVDQPQHF. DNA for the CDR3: TGTGCCAGCAGCCATAGGACAGGGGTTCGGGTGGATCAGCCCCAGCATTTT.

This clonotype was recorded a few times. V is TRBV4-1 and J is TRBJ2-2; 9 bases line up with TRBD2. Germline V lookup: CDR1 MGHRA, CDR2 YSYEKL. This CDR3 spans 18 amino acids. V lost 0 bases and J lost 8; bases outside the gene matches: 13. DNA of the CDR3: TGCGCCAGCAGCCAAGATATAGTGACTAGCGGTTTGCATGGGGAGCTGTTTTTT. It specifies CASSQDIVTSGLHGELFF.